One sample yielded the 13 T cell receptor beta chains listed below, sequenced in a study of Graves' ophthalmopathy and Graves' hyperthyroidism. Amplified material comprised TCR beta CDR3 regions derived from RNA transcripts. After a first-round RT-PCR with HTBI primers, a second-round multiplex PCR was run. TCRdb reprocessed the multiplex PCR reads with MiXCR, giving one entry per CDR3 protein. The sample shows over 650,000 distinct CDR3 sequences, roughly 41% of them seen only once. Sequenced input: peripheral blood. These receptors originate from an adult man with Graves' ophthalmopathy.

This clonotype has ten or more counts. In DNA, the CDR3 is TGTGCCACCAGCAGAGAGTCTCCCTCCCGTAGCGGGGGGGGCTCTGGGGCCAACGTCCTGACTTTC. It specifies CATSRESPSRSGGGSGANVLTF. The V and J genes are TRBV15 and TRBJ2-6; 11 bases line up with TRBD2. Germline CDR1 reads LNHNV; CDR2 reads YYDKDF (reference sequence). The CDR3 is 22 amino acids. V lost 0 bases, J lost 0 bases, and 13 bases stayed unmatched.

This clonotype was seen repeatedly, ten times or more. J is TRBJ1-1 and V is TRBV5-8; D remains ambiguous. In germline, CDR1 is SGHTS, CDR2 YDEGEE. The CDR3 covers 13 residues. With 3 bases removed from V and 4 bases from J, the gap between germline ends came to 10 bases. CDR3 protein: CASSSFGGTEAFF. The CDR3 DNA reads TGTGCCAGCAGCTCGTTCGGTGGCACTGAAGCTTTCTTT.

This clonotype occurred many times. This rearrangement joins TRBV7-9 to TRBJ1-4; 8 bases agree with TRBD1. V lost 6 bases and J lost 6; bases outside the gene matches: 9. This CDR3 region has 15 residues. Germline V gives CDR1 SEHNR, CDR2 FQNEAQ (reference sequence). CDR3 protein: CASRNNRGTDEKLFF. CDR3 bases: TGTGCCAGCAGAAATAACAGGGGGACTGATGAAAAACTGTTTTTT.

This clonotype has ten or more counts. This chain connects TRBV24-1 to TRBJ2-5; the match to TRBD2 covers 12 bases. The ends lost 5 bases at V and 9 bases at J; junction bases unmatched: 6. The CDR3 sequence is 14 residues long. The germline CDR1 and CDR2 sequences are KGHDR and SFDVKD. CDR3 sequence reads: CATSATSGGDAQYF. The CDR3 DNA reads as TGTGCCACCAGTGCGACTAGCGGGGGTGATGCCCAGTACTTC.

The chain combines TRBV10-3 with TRBJ2-7; perhaps D is TRBD1 or TRBD2 (5 bases each). The ends were cut back, 10 bases at V and 2 bases at J, with 9 bases in the middle. The CDR3 length is 11 residues. From germline, CDR1 is ENHRY and CDR2 SYGVKD. The CDR3 DNA follows: TGTGCCAGCGAGGGGCCCTACGAGCAGTACTTC. It yields the protein CASEGPYEQYF.

A note on this clonotype: Given the absence of the conserved phenylalanine or tryptophan at the CDR3 end, a read error is likely. J is TRBJ2-7 and V is TRBV7-9, with 9 bases aligning to TRBD1. CDR3 length equals 15 residues. Germline CDR1 reads SEHNR; CDR2 reads FQNEAQ (reference sequence). The CDR3 coding sequence is TGCGCCAGCAGCTTCGAACCGGGACAGGGCGACGAGCAGTACCTC. Protein sequence: CASSFEPGQGDEQYL.

This clonotype was observed at least ten times. This sequence joins TRBV12-3 or TRBV12-4 and TRBJ2-5; a possible D gene is TRBD2 (6 bases). V lost 5 bases and J 1 base, leaving 11 bases between the germline ends. This CDR3 is built from 14 residues. The CDR3 reads CASSPGTPQETQYF. Written as DNA, the CDR3 is TGTGCCAGCAGTCCCGGGACTCCCCAAGAGACCCAGTACTTC.

The CDR3 region has the DNA TGCAGCTTGGCTGGTGGGGATTATGGCTACACCTTC. Amino acids: CSLAGGDYGYTF. The rearrangement joins TRBV29-1 to TRBJ1-2, with D hard to call. V lost 8 bases to trimming and J lost 5 bases, with 15 bases between them. The CDR3 totals 12 residues. Germline CDR1 SQVTM, CDR2 ANQGSEA.

Regarding this clonotype: A much larger clonotype is one base distant, so this may be a read error. The chain links TRBV2 to TRBJ2-7, with D uncertain. The CDR3 covers 12 residues. V was shortened by 6 bases and J by 6 bases, with 12 bases between the two germline ends. CDR1 is SNHLY and CDR2 is FYNNEI in the germline V gene. This CDR3 is CASSLPIREQYF. In DNA form, the CDR3 reads TGTGCCAGCAGCCTCCCCATCCGCGAGCAGTACTTC.

Note on this clonotype: This may come from a read error, since a much larger clone is one base off. The CDR3 protein is CASSSDWSNTGGLFF. For the CDR3, the DNA is TGTGCCAGCAGCTCGGACTGGTCGAACACCGGGGGGCTGTTTTTT. This chain uses TRBV11-1 with TRBJ2-2, with D perhaps matching TRBD2 (6 bases). The CDR3 is 15 residues long. CDR1 and CDR2 (germline): SGHAT, FQDESV (reference sequence).

This clonotype occurred many times. This rearrangement joins TRBV2 to TRBJ2-5; D tentatively reads TRBD1 or TRBD2 (5 bases each). Between the trimmed V and J ends, which lost 2 bases and 1 base, there was a span of 11 bases. CDR1 SNHLY and CDR2 FYNNEI come from the germline V gene. This CDR3 is 15 amino acids long. CDR3 sequence: CASSEQGATQETQYF. The CDR3 DNA is TGTGCCAGCAGTGAACAGGGAGCGACCCAAGAGACCCAGTACTTC.

This clonotype was detected a few times. The V gene is TRBV29-1, the J gene TRBJ2-5, with unresolved D. Per germline, CDR1 SQVTM and CDR2 ANQGSEA. CDR3 length equals 10 residues. With 3 bases removed from V and 5 bases from J, the gap between germline ends came to 4 bases. The CDR3 nucleotides read TGCAGCGTTGAGCAGGAGACCCAGTACTTC. Protein: CSVEQETQYF.

Concerning this clonotype itself: Since a much larger clone is just one base distant, this may be a read error. The chain is built from TRBV7-9 and TRBJ2-5, with D perhaps matching TRBD2 (5 bases). There are 17 residues in the CDR3. V was trimmed by 7 bases and J by 5 bases, leaving 26 bases between them. Germline V gene data show CDR1 as SEHNR and CDR2 as FQNEAQ (reference sequence). CDR3 in DNA: TGTGCCAGCATCCAGCGGCCCAGACATGACCTGAGCGAGACCCAGTACTTC. It translates to CASIQRPRHDLSETQYF.